The rows below give T cell receptor beta chains drawn from one sample of a study of blood T cell repertoires in COVID-19. Produced via immunoSEQ multiplex PCR; TCRdb's table is partial and in-frame only. The sample has approximately 270,000 clones; about nine tenths are singletons. The source material was PBMCs or T cells enriched from blood (not recorded which). The source of these receptors is a human donor in a cohort exposed to, infected with or recovered from COVID-19 (not recorded which). The donor label of this sample is uncertain. Each CDR3 is given with its conserved first and last residue. A D gene is named only where the DNA matches it firmly. Some rows have no size entry. The others give once, few or many, or a class for an expanded clone.

V: TRBV3-1/TRBV3-2
J: TRBJ1-3
D: -
size: -
DNA: TGTGCCAGCAGCTATCAGGGTCTTGCGAGCTCTGGAAACACCATATATTTT
CDR3: CASSYQGLASSGNTIYF

V: TRBV20-1
J: TRBJ2-5
D: -
size: -
DNA: TGCAGTGCTAGTTATAAACAGGGCCGAGGGGGGACCCAGTACTTC
CDR3: CSASYKQGRGGTQYF

V: TRBV9
J: TRBJ1-1
D: -
size: -
DNA: TGTGCCAGCAGCTTCAGACAGAACACTGAAGCTTTCTTT
CDR3: CASSFRQNTEAFF

V: TRBV19
J: TRBJ1-5
D: TRBD1
size: -
DNA: TGTGCCAGTACGCAGGGGGCTCAGCCCCAGCATTTT
CDR3: CASTQGAQPQHF

V: TRBV6-5
J: TRBJ2-7
D: -
size: -
DNA: TGTGCCAGCAGTTACTCACAGGGAAGGTTAACCTACGAGCAGTACTTC
CDR3: CASSYSQGRLTYEQYF

V: TRBV6-5
J: TRBJ2-5
D: TRBD2
size: -
DNA: TGTGCCAGCAGCCGGGGGGGGCCCGGAGAGACCCAGTACTTC
CDR3: CASSRGGPGETQYF

V: TRBV7-2
J: TRBJ2-7
D: -
size: -
DNA: TGTGCCAGCAGCTTCGGCGGGACCTCCTACGAGCAGTACTTC
CDR3: CASSFGGTSYEQYF

V: TRBV4-1
J: TRBJ1-2
D: -
size: -
DNA: TGCGCCAGCAGCCAGGTTCGGGGGGGCGACGGCTACACCTTC
CDR3: CASSQVRGGDGYTF

V: TRBV29-1
J: TRBJ1-4
D: -
size: -
DNA: TGCAGCGTTCCAGGGGCGTCTCGGGAAAAACTGTTTTTT
CDR3: CSVPGASREKLFF

V: TRBV19
J: TRBJ1-1
D: -
size: few
DNA: TGTGCCAGTAGTCCCAGACCGGGGGGGGCCGGACCTTTCTTT
CDR3: CASSPRPGGAGPFF

V: TRBV7-2
J: TRBJ2-5
D: TRBD2
size: -
DNA: TGTGCCAGCAGCTTAGGACTAGCGGGGGACTACCAAGAGACCCAGTACTTC
CDR3: CASSLGLAGDYQETQYF

V: TRBV6-5
J: TRBJ1-1
D: -
size: -
DNA: TGTGCCAGCAGGGGGGCCCGGGGAAACACTGAAGCTTTCTTT
CDR3: CASRGARGNTEAFF

V: TRBV4-1
J: TRBJ1-5
D: -
size: -
DNA: TGCGCCAGCAGCCCACCCGGGGTGGATCAGCCCCAGCATTTT
CDR3: CASSPPGVDQPQHF

V: TRBV2
J: TRBJ2-7
D: TRBD2
size: -
DNA: TGTGCCAGCAGTGATCCCCGGGGAGGGTTCCACGAGCAGTACTTC
CDR3: CASSDPRGGFHEQYF